The 16 T cell receptor beta chains given below trace back to one sample, sequenced in a study of blood T cells in healthy people across ages. The authors ran a second PCR of about 7 to 11 cycles using a sample-barcoded 5' primer and a J-beta primer mix. Each CDR3 protein is one row after TCRdb ran MiXCR on the 5' RACE reads. Seen here are about 900,000 distinct CDR3 sequences, around two thirds observed once, and the top ten hold around a quarter. The sequenced sample consisted of blood. Receptors were obtained from a man aged 25 to 40 in good health.

CDR3 DNA: TGTGCCAGCAGTTTAAGCCGGGGGGCGGTCCAAGAGACCCAGTACTTC. It translates to CASSLSRGAVQETQYF. The chain combines TRBV12-3 or TRBV12-4 with TRBJ2-5; the D gene is possibly TRBD2 (7 bases). The CDR3 loop spans 16 amino acids. Trimming removed 2 bases at V and 1 base at J, with 14 bases between.

This chain links TRBV2 with TRBJ1-5; D not resolved. Germline values: CDR1 SNHLY, CDR2 FYNNEI. This CDR3 has 16 amino acids. V lost 0 bases to trimming and J lost 4 bases, with 13 bases between them. The CDR3, as DNA: TGTGCCAGCAGTGAAGCGGGGATACCACCTAATCAGCCCCAGCATTTT. Amino acids: CASSEAGIPPNQPQHF.

CDR3 sequence reads: CASSQGTGRTNYGYTF. CDR3 DNA sequence: TGTGCCAGCAGCCAAGGAACGGGCAGGACAAACTATGGCTACACCTTC. V gene TRBV4-2 combines with J gene TRBJ1-2, with D possibly being TRBD1 (5 bases). Looked up from germline, CDR1 is LGHNA and CDR2 is YNFKEQ. CDR3 length: 16 residues. The V end was cut by 1 base, the J end by 2 bases, with 14 bases between.

The CDR3 sequence: CASSVDGGDLNTDTQYF. CDR3 nucleotides: TGTGCCAGCAGCGTAGATGGAGGAGACCTTAACACAGATACGCAGTATTTT. The rearrangement joins TRBV9 to TRBJ2-3; tentatively, D is TRBD2 (5 bases). The CDR3 extends over 17 amino acids. Germline V CDR1 and CDR2: SGDLS, YYNGEE. Trimming removed 0 bases at V and 2 bases at J, with 16 bases between.

This chain connects TRBV4-3 to TRBJ2-1, with D tentatively TRBD2 (6 bases). The CDR3 runs 14 residues. The germline V and J ends were trimmed by 1 base and 7 bases, with 11 bases remaining between them. Germline assignment: CDR1 LGHNA and CDR2 YSLEER. CDR3 sequence (DNA): TGCGCCAGCAGCCAAGGCCGGGGGAGGAATGAGCAGTTCTTC. Encoded protein: CASSQGRGRNEQFF.

The chain's CDR3 is CASSLDGGNTEAFF. The CDR3 bases are TGTGCCAGCAGTTTAGACGGGGGAAACACTGAAGCTTTCTTT. V usage is TRBV6-6 and J usage is TRBJ1-1; D is possibly TRBD1 (5 bases). Trimming shortened V by 4 bases and J by 2 bases, and 11 bases separated the two germline ends. The germline CDR1 and CDR2 sequences are MNHNY and SVGAGI (reference sequence). The CDR3 is made up of 14 amino acids.

The chain uses TRBV30 and TRBJ2-7, with D perhaps TRBD2 (6 bases). The CDR3 has 13 residues. V dropped 5 bases and J dropped 0 bases, with 11 bases sitting between them. CDR1 GTSNPN and CDR2 SVGIG come from the germline V gene (reference sequence). CDR3 DNA sequence: TGTGCCTGGTCTTCCGGGGGCTCCTACGAGCAGTACTTC. Its protein is CAWSSGGSYEQYF.

The rearrangement uses TRBV20-1 and TRBJ1-2; no definite D call. The germline V gene has CDR1 DFQATT and CDR2 SNEGSKA (reference sequence). The CDR3 has 11 residues. Trimming left V 0 bases short and J 11 bases short, with 10 bases between. CDR3 sequence: CSARDPVFYTF. CDR3 DNA: TGCAGTGCTAGAGATCCCGTTTTTTACACCTTC.

The chain combines TRBV29-1 with TRBJ2-3; possible D gene TRBD2, 6 bases. The ends were cut back, 3 bases at V and 4 bases at J, with 11 bases in the middle. This CDR3 contains 13 residues. CDR1 and CDR2 from the germline V gene are SQVTM and ANQGSEA. The CDR3 loop is CSVDGSSADTQYF. The CDR3 nucleotides are TGCAGCGTTGATGGCTCTAGCGCAGATACGCAGTATTTT.

The chain joins TRBV6-2 or TRBV6-3 to TRBJ2-7; D is unclear. Germline V CDR1 and CDR2: MNHEY, SVGEGT. The CDR3 spans 15 residues. With 0 bases removed from V and 3 bases from J, the gap between germline ends came to 12 bases. The CDR3 is CASSYSAGLNYEQYF. The CDR3 nucleotides are TGTGCCAGCAGTTACTCTGCCGGGTTGAACTACGAGCAGTACTTC.

This sequence joins TRBV7-2 and TRBJ2-5; D is undetermined. CDR1 is SGHTA, CDR2 FQGNSA, per germline. The CDR3 spans 13 residues. The V end lost 4 bases, the J end lost 4 bases, and 10 bases lay between the germline ends. The CDR3 region is CASSSQPPETQYF. CDR3 nucleotide sequence: TGTGCCAGCAGCTCACAGCCCCCAGAGACCCAGTACTTC.

V is TRBV7-2 and J is TRBJ2-1, with D perhaps matching TRBD1 (6 bases). The CDR3 spans 14 residues. The germline gives CDR1 SGHTA, CDR2 FQGNSA. The ends were cut back, 7 bases at V and 9 bases at J, with 19 bases in the middle. The CDR3 coding sequence is TGTGCCAGCACCGTACAACAGGGCCCCGGTGAGCAGTTCTTC. Its translation is CASTVQQGPGEQFF.

About this clonotype: The junction shows a germline mismatch at one end, possibly a read error. J is TRBJ2-3 and V is TRBV28; TRBD2 is a possible D gene (7 bases). This CDR3 has 17 residues. Germline CDR1 is MDHEN and CDR2 is SYDVKM. CDR3 protein: CASSPGDHRGGTDTQYF. The CDR3, as DNA: TGTGCCAGCAGTCCCGGAGACCACCGCGGGGGCACAGACACGCAGTATTTT. The full variable domain, with the rest looked up from reference TRBV28 and TRBJ2-3, is DVKVTQSSRYLVKRTGEKVFLECVQDMDHENMFWYRQDPGLGLRLIYFSYDVKMKEKGDIPEGYSVSREKKERFSLILESASTNQTSMYLCASSPGDHRGGTDTQYFGPGTRLTVL.

The chain uses TRBV27 and TRBJ2-1; 7 nucleotides agree with TRBD2. The CDR3 is 15 amino acids. Per germline, CDR1 MNHEY and CDR2 SMNVEV (reference sequence). Trimming removed 5 bases from V and 4 bases from J; junction bases left unmatched: 8. The CDR3 reads CASSPGGMVYNEQFF. In DNA form, the CDR3 reads TGTGCCAGCAGTCCGGGGGGTATGGTGTACAATGAGCAGTTCTTC.

There are many counts of this clonotype. The V call is TRBV3-1, the J call TRBJ1-6; a weak D match, TRBD1 (5 bases). Germline V gives CDR1 LGHDT, CDR2 YNNKEL (reference sequence). This CDR3 comprises 14 residues. Trimming took off 4 bases at V and 7 bases at J, with 11 bases between the two ends. The CDR3 DNA is TGTGCCAGCAGCCGGGGGTCGGAAAATTCACCCCTCCACTTT. Protein: CASSRGSENSPLHF.

This clonotype was picked up one time. V usage is TRBV6-5 and J usage is TRBJ2-1, with TRBD2 matching over 7 bases. The germline V gene encodes CDR1 MNHEY and CDR2 SVGAGI. J lost 7 bases, V lost 0 bases, and 12 bases had no gene match. This CDR3 spans 17 amino acids. CDR3: CASSYSWGSGNGNEQFF. In DNA form, the CDR3 reads TGTGCCAGCAGTTACTCCTGGGGGAGCGGGAATGGAAATGAGCAGTTCTTC.